The 3 T cell receptor beta chains below were found in one sample sequenced in a study of blood T cell repertoires in COVID-19. Produced via immunoSEQ multiplex PCR; TCRdb's table is partial and in-frame only. The profile shows 250,000 to 350,000 clones, 90% of them singletons. Sequencing was carried out using PBMCs or T cells enriched from blood (not recorded which). These receptor sequences come from a woman aged 18-29 years with acute COVID-19.

This chain joins TRBV19 and TRBJ1-5, with a tentative D call TRBD1 (6 bases). The germline V gene encodes CDR1 LNHDA and CDR2 SQIVND (reference sequence). The CDR3 is made up of 14 amino acids. The germline V and J ends were trimmed by 4 bases and 3 bases, with 10 bases remaining between them. The CDR3 sequence is CASSTDRTNQPQHF. CDR3 nucleotide sequence: TGTGCCAGTAGTACGGACAGAACCAATCAGCCCCAGCATTTT.

The chain combines TRBV6-5 with TRBJ2-3, with D possibly being TRBD2 (5 bases). Germline V lookup: CDR1 MNHEY, CDR2 SVGAGI. V was clipped by 8 bases and J by 4 bases, with 16 bases between them. The CDR3 consists of 14 residues. CDR3 loop: CASRTPLAADTQYF. CDR3 bases: TGTGCCAGCCGTACTCCGCTAGCAGCAGATACGCAGTATTTT.

The genes are TRBV24-1 and TRBJ2-7; 10 bases line up with TRBD1. This CDR3 spans 16 amino acids. V shed 2 bases and J 3 bases; nucleotides not matched to a gene: 6. Per the germline V gene, CDR1 is KGHDR and CDR2 is SFDVKD. CDR3 protein: CATSDSPGQGSYEQYF. As DNA, the CDR3 is TGTGCCACCAGTGATTCCCCGGGACAGGGGAGCTACGAGCAGTACTTC.